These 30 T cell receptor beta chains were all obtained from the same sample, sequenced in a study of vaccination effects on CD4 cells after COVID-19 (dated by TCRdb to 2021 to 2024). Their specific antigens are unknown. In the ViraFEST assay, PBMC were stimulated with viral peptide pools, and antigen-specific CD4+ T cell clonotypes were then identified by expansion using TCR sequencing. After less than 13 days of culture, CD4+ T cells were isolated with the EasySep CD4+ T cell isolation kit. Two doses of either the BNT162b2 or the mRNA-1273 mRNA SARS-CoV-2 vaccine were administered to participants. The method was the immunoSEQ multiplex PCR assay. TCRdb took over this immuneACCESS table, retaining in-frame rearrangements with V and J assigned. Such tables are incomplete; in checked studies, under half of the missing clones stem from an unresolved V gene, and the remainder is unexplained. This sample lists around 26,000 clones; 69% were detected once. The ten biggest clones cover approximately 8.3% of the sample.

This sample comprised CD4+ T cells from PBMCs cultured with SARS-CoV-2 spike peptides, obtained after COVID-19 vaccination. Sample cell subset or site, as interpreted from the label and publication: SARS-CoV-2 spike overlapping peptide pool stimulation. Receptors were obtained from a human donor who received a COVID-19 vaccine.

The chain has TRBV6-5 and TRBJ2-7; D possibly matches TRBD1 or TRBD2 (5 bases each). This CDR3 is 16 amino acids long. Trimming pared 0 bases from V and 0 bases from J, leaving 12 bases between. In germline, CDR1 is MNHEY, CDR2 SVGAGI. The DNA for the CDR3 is TGTGCCAGCAGTTACTCGCCCAGGGACCACTCCTACGAGCAGTACTTC. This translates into CASSYSPRDHSYEQYF.

The CDR3 nucleotides are TGCAGCGTTGAGGGGGGTCCTCTTAGAGGGGAGCAGTACTTC. As protein: CSVEGGPLRGEQYF. The gene calls are TRBV29-1 and TRBJ2-7; weak D call: TRBD2 (6 bases). This CDR3 region has 14 residues. V shed 3 bases and J shed 7 bases, with 19 bases lying between them. Germline V gives CDR1 SQVTM, CDR2 ANQGSEA.

The CDR3 loop reads CASRFDRTTQETQYF. In DNA, the CDR3 is TGTGCCAGCAGGTTTGACAGGACCACACAAGAGACCCAGTACTTC. The rearrangement uses TRBV2 and TRBJ2-5; D might be TRBD1 (6 bases). Germline V gene sequence: CDR1 SNHLY, CDR2 FYNNEI. The V end was cut by 6 bases, the J end by 2 bases, with 16 bases between. This CDR3 is built from 15 residues. The full variable domain, completed using reference TRBV2 and TRBJ2-5, is EPEVTQTPSHQVTQMGQEVILRCVPISNHLYFYWYRQILGQKVEFLVSFYNNEISEKSEIFDDQFSVERPDGSNFTLKIRSTKLEDSAMYFCASRFDRTTQETQYFGPGTRLLVL.

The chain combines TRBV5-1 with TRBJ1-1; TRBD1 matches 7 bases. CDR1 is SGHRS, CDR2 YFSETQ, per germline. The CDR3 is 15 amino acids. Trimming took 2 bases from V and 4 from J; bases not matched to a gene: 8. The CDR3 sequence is CASSFSNRGGTEAFF. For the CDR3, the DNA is TGCGCCAGCAGCTTCAGTAACAGGGGTGGCACTGAAGCTTTCTTT.

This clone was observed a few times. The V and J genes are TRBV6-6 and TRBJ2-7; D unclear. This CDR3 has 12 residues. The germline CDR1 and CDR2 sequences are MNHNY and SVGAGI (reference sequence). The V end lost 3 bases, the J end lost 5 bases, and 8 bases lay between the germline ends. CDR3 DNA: TGTGCCAGCAGTTATTACACCGACGAGCAGTACTTC. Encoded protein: CASSYYTDEQYF.

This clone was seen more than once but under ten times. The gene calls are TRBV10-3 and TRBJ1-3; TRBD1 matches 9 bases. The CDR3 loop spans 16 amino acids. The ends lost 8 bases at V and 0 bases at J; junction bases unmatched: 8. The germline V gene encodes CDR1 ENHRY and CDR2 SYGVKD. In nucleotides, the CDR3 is TGTGCCATCGGAGGGACAGGGCAGTTCTCTGGAAACACCATATATTTT. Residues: CAIGGTGQFSGNTIYF.

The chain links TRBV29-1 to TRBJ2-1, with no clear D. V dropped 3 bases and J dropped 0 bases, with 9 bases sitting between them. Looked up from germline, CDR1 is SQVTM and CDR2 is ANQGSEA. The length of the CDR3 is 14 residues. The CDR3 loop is CSVDRTNSYNEQFF. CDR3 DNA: TGCAGCGTTGACAGGACCAACTCCTACAATGAGCAGTTCTTC.

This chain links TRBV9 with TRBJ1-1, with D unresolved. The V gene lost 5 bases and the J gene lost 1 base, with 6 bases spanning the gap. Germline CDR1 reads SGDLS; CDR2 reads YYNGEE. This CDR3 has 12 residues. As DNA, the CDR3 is TGTGCCAGCAGGCACAAGAACACTGAAGCTTTCTTT. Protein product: CASRHKNTEAFF. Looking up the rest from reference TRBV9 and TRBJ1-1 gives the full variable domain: DSGVTQTPKHLITATGQRVTLRCSPRSGDLSVYWYQQSLDQGLQFLIQYYNGEERAKGNILERFSAQQFPDLHSELNLSSLELGDSALYFCASRHKNTEAFFGQGTRLTVV.

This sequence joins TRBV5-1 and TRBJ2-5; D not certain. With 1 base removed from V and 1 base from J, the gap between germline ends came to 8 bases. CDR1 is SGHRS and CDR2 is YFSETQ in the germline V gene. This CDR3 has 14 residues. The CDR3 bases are TGCGCCAGCAGCTTGACTACTTTCCAAGAGACCCAGTACTTC. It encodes CASSLTTFQETQYF.

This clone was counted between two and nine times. CDR3 DNA sequence: TGTGCCACCAGCAGAGAGTCAGGGACAGGGGCGGAAAAACTGTTTTTT. Its translation is CATSRESGTGAEKLFF. The chain joins TRBV15 to TRBJ1-4, with TRBD1 matching 10 bases. This CDR3 has 16 residues. The germline V gene has CDR1 LNHNV and CDR2 YYDKDF (reference sequence). V was clipped by 0 bases and J by 8 bases; unmatched bases: 6.

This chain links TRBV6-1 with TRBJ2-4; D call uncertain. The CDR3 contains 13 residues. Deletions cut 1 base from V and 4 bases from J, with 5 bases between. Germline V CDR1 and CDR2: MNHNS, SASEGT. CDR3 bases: TGTGCCAGCAGTGAAGTACAGAAAAACATTCAGTACTTC. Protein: CASSEVQKNIQYF.

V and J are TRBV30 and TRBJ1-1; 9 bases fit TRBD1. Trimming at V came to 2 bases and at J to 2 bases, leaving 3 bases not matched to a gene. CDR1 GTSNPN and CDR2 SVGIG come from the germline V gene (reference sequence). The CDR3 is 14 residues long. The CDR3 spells CAWSTGQGNTEAFF. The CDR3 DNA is TGTGCCTGGAGTACGGGACAGGGTAACACTGAAGCTTTCTTT.

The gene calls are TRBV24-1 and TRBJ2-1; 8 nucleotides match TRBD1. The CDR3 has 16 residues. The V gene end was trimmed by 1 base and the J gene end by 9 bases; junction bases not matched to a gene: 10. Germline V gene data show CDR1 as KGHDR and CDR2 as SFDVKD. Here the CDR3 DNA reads TGTGCCACCAGTGATTTACGGACAGGGTCTTCGCGTGAGCAGTTCTTC. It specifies CATSDLRTGSSREQFF.

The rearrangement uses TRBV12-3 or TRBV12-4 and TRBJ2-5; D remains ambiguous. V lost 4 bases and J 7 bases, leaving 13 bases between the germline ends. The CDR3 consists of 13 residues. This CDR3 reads CASSSAVAGTQYF. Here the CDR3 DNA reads TGTGCCAGCAGTTCCGCCGTTGCCGGGACCCAGTACTTC.

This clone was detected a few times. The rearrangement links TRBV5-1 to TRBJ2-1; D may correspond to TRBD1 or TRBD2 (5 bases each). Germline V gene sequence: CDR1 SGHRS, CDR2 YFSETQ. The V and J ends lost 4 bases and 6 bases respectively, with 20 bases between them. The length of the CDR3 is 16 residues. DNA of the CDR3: TGCGCCAGCAGCCCCCGGGGCCTAGCCGTGGGCAATGAGCAGTTCTTC. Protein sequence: CASSPRGLAVGNEQFF.

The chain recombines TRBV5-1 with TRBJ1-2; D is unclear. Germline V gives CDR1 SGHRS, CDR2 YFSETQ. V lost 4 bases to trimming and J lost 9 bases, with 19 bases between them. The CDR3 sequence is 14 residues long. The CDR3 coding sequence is TGCGCCAGCAGCCTCGAACCCACGAACCCCAGCTACACCTTC. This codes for CASSLEPTNPSYTF.

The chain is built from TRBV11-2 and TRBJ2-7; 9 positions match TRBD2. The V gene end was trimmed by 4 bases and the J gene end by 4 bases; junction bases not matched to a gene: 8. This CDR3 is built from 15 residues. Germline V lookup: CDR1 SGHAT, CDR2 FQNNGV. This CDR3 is CASSSIRLAVYEQYF. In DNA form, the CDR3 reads TGTGCCAGCAGCTCCATAAGACTAGCGGTGTACGAGCAGTACTTC.

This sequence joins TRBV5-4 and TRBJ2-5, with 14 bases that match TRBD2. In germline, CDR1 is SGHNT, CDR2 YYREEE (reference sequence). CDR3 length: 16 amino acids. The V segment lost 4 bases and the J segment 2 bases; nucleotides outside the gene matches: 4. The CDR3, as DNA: TGTGCCAGCAGCCTCCGACTAGCGGGGGGGCAAGAGACCCAGTACTTC. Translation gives CASSLRLAGGQETQYF.

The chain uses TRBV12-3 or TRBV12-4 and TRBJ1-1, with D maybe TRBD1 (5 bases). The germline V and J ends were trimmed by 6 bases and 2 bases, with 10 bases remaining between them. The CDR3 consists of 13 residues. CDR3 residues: CASSLQVNTEAFF. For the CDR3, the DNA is TGTGCCAGCAGCCTACAGGTTAACACTGAAGCTTTCTTT.

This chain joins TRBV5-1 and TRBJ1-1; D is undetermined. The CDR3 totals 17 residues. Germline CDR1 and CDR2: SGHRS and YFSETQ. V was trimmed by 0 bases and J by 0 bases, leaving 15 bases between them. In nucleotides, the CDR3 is TGCGCCAGCAGCTTGGGGGGTCGACCCACGTTGAACACTGAAGCTTTCTTT. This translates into CASSLGGRPTLNTEAFF.

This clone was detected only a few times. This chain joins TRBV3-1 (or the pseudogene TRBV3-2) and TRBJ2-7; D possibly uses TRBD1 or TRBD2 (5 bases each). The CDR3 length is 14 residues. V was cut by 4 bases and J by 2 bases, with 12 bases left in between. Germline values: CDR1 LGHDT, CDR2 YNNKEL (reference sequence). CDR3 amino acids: CASSLRDGTYEQYF. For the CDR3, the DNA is TGTGCCAGCAGCCTCCGGGACGGGACCTACGAGCAGTACTTC.

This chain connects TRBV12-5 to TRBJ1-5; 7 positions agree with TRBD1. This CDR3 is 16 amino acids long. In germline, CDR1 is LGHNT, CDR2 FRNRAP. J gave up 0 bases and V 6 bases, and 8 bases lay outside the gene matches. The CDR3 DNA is TGTGCTAGTGGCGGAGGGGGCCCTGATAGCAATCAGCCCCAGCATTTT. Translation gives CASGGGGPDSNQPQHF.

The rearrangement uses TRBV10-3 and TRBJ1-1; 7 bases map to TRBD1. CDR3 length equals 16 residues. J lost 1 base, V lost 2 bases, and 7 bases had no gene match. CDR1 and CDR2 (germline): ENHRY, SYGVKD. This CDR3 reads CAISETGTATNTEAFF. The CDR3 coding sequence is TGTGCCATCAGTGAGACCGGGACAGCCACGAACACTGAAGCTTTCTTT.

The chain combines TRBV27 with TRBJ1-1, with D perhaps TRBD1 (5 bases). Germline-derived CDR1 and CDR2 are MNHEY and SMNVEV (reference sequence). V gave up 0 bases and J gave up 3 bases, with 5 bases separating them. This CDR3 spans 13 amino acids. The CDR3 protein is CASSLSGHTEAFF. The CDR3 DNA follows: TGTGCCAGCAGTTTATCGGGACACACTGAAGCTTTCTTT.

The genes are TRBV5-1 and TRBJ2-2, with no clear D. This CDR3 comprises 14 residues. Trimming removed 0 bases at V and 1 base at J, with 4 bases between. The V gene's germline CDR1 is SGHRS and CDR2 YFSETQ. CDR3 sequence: CASSLDRNTGELFF. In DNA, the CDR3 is TGCGCCAGCAGCTTGGATCGGAACACCGGGGAGCTGTTTTTT.

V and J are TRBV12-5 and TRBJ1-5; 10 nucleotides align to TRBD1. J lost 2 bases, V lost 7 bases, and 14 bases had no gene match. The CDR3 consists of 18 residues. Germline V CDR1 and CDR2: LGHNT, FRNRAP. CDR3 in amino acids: CASARSRDRGYGNQPQHF. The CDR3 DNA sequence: TGTGCTAGTGCCCGATCCCGGGACAGGGGTTATGGCAATCAGCCCCAGCATTTT.

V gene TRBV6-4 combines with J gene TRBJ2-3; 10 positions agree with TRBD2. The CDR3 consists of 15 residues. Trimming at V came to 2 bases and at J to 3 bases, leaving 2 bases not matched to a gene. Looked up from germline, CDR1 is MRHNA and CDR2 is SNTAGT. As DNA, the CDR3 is TGTGCCAGCAGTGACAGCGGGGGGGCAACAGATACGCAGTATTTT. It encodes CASSDSGGATDTQYF.

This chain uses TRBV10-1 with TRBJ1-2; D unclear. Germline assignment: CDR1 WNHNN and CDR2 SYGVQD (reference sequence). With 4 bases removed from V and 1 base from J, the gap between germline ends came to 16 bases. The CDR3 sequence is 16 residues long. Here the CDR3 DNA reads TGCGCCAGCAGTGCTTACGTGGTTGAGGATAACTATGGCTACACCTTC. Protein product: CASSAYVVEDNYGYTF.

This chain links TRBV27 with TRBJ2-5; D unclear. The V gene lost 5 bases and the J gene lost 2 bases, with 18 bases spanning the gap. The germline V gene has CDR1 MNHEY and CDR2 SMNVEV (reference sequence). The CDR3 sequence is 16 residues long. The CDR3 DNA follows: TGTGCCAGCAGTCCCTATACCGGCAGGCTTCAAGAGACCCAGTACTTC. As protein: CASSPYTGRLQETQYF.

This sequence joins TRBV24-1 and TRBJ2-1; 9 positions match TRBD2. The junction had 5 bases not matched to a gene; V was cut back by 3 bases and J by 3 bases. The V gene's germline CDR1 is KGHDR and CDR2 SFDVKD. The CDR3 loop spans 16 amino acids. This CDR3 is CATSDHRLADYNEQFF. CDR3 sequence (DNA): TGTGCCACCAGTGATCACCGACTAGCGGACTACAATGAGCAGTTCTTC.